The clone carrying this TCR beta chain was observed a handful of times. Antigen specificity is unknown. CDR3 size: 14 residues. Germline loops: CDR1 KGHSH, CDR2 LQKENI. Between the trimmed V and J ends, which lost 2 bases and 4 bases, there was a span of 8 bases. TCRdb called the 5' RACE reads again in MiXCR, with one record for every CDR3 protein. The sample records some 220,000 distinct CDR3 sequences, over 7% being singletons. The data are from a study of CD8 T cells in ankylosing spondylitis. Overall study findings and caveats: Disease-linked clones bore a CD8+ phenotype, appearing relatively rarely in peripheral blood. Significantly higher representation of disease-linked clones was reported for matched ankylosing spondylitis synovial fluid. Reactive arthritis synovial fluid and blood previously showed some of these motif variants.

The V gene is TRBV18, the J gene TRBJ2-2; tentatively, D is TRBD2 (6 bases). The sequence was obtained from a female donor with ankylosing spondylitis or in good health (not recorded which). Sequencing was performed on blood, either unsorted or a sorted T cell fraction (not recorded which). The CDR3 loop reads CASSPRRGTGELFF. For the CDR3, the DNA is TGTGCCAGCTCACCAAGGAGGGGCACCGGGGAGCTGTTTTTT. The variable domain in full, with the rest retrieved from reference TRBV18 and TRBJ2-2, is NAGVMQNPRHLVRRRGQEARLRCSPMKGHSHVYWYRQLPEEGLKFMVYLQKENIIDESGMPKERFSAEFPKEGPSILRIQQVVRGDSAAYFCASSPRRGTGELFFGEGSRLTVL.